These 27 T cell receptor beta chains came from one sample sequenced in a study of OX40 agonist ivuxolimab in advanced cancers. Data came from immunoSEQ multiplex PCR; TCRdb stores just in-frame clones and leaves some out. This table has 45,000 to 70,000 clones, around 89% appearing once. The sequences come from CD4+ or CD8+ T cells sorted from blood, collected in a trial of the OX40 agonist ivuxolimab. These receptors all come from an adult with an advanced solid tumor such as melanoma, head and neck, liver or kidney cancer.

The J gene is TRBJ2-3, the V gene TRBV19, with D maybe TRBD2 (6 bases). CDR1 and CDR2 from the germline V gene are LNHDA and SQIVND (reference sequence). Trimming took 4 bases from V and 4 from J, leaving 15 bases between them. The CDR3 has 15 residues. CDR3 protein: CASSRAGSGPDTQYF. The CDR3 DNA sequence: TGTGCCAGTAGTAGGGCGGGAAGCGGCCCAGATACGCAGTATTTT.

V and J are TRBV28 and TRBJ1-2; D is uncertain. The CDR3 runs to 12 residues. V was cut by 1 base and J by 7 bases, with 7 bases left in between. Germline CDR1 and CDR2: MDHEN and SYDVKM. CDR3 in DNA: TGTGCCAGCAGTTTATACTCAGCTGGCTACACCTTC. Its protein is CASSLYSAGYTF.

This clone has a handful of counts. The DNA for the CDR3 is TGTGCCAGCAGCTTAGCCCATAAGGAGCAGTTCTTC. Protein sequence: CASSLAHKEQFF. The chain is built from TRBV7-8 and TRBJ2-1, with D unresolved. Trimming removed 0 bases at V and 10 bases at J, with 7 bases between. This CDR3 is built from 12 residues. Germline CDR1 and CDR2: SGHVS and FQNEAQ.

The chain combines TRBV19 with TRBJ1-5; tentatively, D is TRBD1 (6 bases). V was shortened by 3 bases and J by 7 bases, with 13 bases between the two germline ends. This CDR3 contains 14 residues. Per germline, CDR1 LNHDA and CDR2 SQIVND (reference sequence). The CDR3 loop reads CASSIRGTGQPQHF. The CDR3 region has the DNA TGTGCCAGTAGTATTAGGGGGACTGGGCAGCCCCAGCATTTT.

This clone was observed a handful of times. The chain joins TRBV30 to TRBJ2-2, with a tentative D call TRBD1 (6 bases). This CDR3 region has 14 residues. Trimming removed 2 bases from V and 6 bases from J, with 13 bases in between. CDR1 and CDR2 (germline): GTSNPN, SVGIG (reference sequence). CDR3 bases: TGTGCCTGGAGTCCAAACAGGGAATCCGGGGAGCTGTTTTTT. Its translation is CAWSPNRESGELFF.

On this clone itself: One end of the junction is discordant with germline, which a read error may explain. The chain has TRBV28 and TRBJ2-7; D remains unclear. Germline V gives CDR1 MDHEN, CDR2 SYDVKM. The CDR3 loop spans 9 amino acids. For the CDR3, the DNA is TGTGCCCGCAGCAGCGAGCAGTACTTC. It specifies CARSSEQYF.

The V gene is TRBV19, the J gene TRBJ1-1; TRBD1 might be the D (5 bases). The V gene's germline CDR1 is LNHDA and CDR2 SQIVND (reference sequence). Trimming removed 4 bases from V and 1 base from J, with 13 bases in between. There are 15 residues in the CDR3. CDR3 coding DNA: TGTGCCAGTAGTAAGGACACCCCGTCGAACACTGAAGCTTTCTTT. Translated: CASSKDTPSNTEAFF.

The V and J genes are TRBV5-6 and TRBJ1-2; 11 nucleotides align to TRBD1. The CDR3 sequence is 14 residues long. V lost 4 bases and J lost 5; bases outside the gene matches: 4. CDR1 and CDR2 from the germline V gene are SGHDT and YYEEEE. The CDR3 is CASSTGQGAYGYTF. The DNA for the CDR3 is TGTGCCAGCAGCACCGGACAGGGGGCGTATGGCTACACCTTC.

The chain has TRBV11-2 and TRBJ2-2; 9 bases agree with TRBD1. J gave up 7 bases and V 5 bases, and 5 bases lay outside the gene matches. CDR1 is SGHAT and CDR2 is FQNNGV in the germline V gene. The CDR3 is made up of 14 amino acids. CDR3 in DNA: TGTGCCAGCAGCCGGACAGGGGATGGCGGGGAGCTGTTTTTT. Translation: CASSRTGDGGELFF. Full variable domain (remainder filled in from reference TRBV11-2 and TRBJ2-2): EAGVAQSPRYKIIEKRQSVAFWCNPISGHATLYWYQQILGQGPKLLIQFQNNGVVDDSQLPKDRFSAERLKGVDSTLKIQPAKLEDSAVYLCASSRTGDGGELFFGEGSRLTVL.

The rearrangement uses TRBV6-6 and TRBJ2-1; D is perhaps TRBD2 (5 bases). The germline CDR1 and CDR2 sequences are MNHNY and SVGAGI (reference sequence). V dropped 8 bases and J dropped 4 bases, with 21 bases sitting between them. There are 16 residues in the CDR3. CDR3 sequence: CASREDPDQIYNEQFF. DNA for the CDR3: TGTGCCAGCCGGGAAGACCCGGACCAGATTTACAATGAGCAGTTCTTC.

The chain joins TRBV4-1 to TRBJ1-1; D perhaps matches TRBD1 (5 bases). V was pared by 2 bases and J by 6 bases, with 16 bases between. The CDR3 has 15 amino acids. Germline CDR1 MGHRA, CDR2 YSYEKL. CDR3 bases: TGCGCCAGCAGCCAAAGCGGGGGTTTAGGAGCTGAAGCTTTCTTT. Translated, it gives CASSQSGGLGAEAFF.

This clone was picked up a small number of times. V and J are TRBV20-1 and TRBJ1-1, with TRBD1 identical over 7 bases. The CDR3 runs 11 residues. V lost 7 bases and J lost 11; bases outside the gene matches: 10. Germline CDR1 DFQATT, CDR2 SNEGSKA (reference sequence). CDR3 DNA: TGCAGTGTTAGCCCGACAGGGATGGCTTTCTTT. This translates into CSVSPTGMAFF.

The chain links TRBV10-3 to TRBJ1-2, with D uncertain. This CDR3 comprises 13 residues. Between the trimmed V and J ends, which lost 6 bases and 3 bases, there was a span of 11 bases. The germline V gene encodes CDR1 ENHRY and CDR2 SYGVKD. CDR3 region: CAISQGGDYGYTF. CDR3 sequence (DNA): TGTGCCATCAGCCAAGGAGGTGACTATGGCTACACCTTC.

The chain has TRBV4-1 and TRBJ1-3; TRBD1 aligns across 7 bases. The ends lost 3 bases at V and 14 bases at J; junction bases unmatched: 16. In germline, CDR1 is MGHRA, CDR2 YSYEKL. The CDR3 is 15 residues long. In nucleotides, the CDR3 is TGCGCCAGCAGCCACGCAAGAGGGGGCTCTTTCGTTGTATATTTT. This sequence encodes CASSHARGGSFVVYF.

J is TRBJ1-4 and V is TRBV2; TRBD1 is a possible D gene (5 bases). The CDR3 has 14 residues. Germline V CDR1 and CDR2: SNHLY, FYNNEI. Trimming left V 4 bases short and J 4 bases short, with 10 bases between. The chain's CDR3 is CASSAGQVNEKLFF. DNA for the CDR3: TGTGCCAGCAGTGCGGGGCAGGTTAATGAAAAACTGTTTTTT.

This clone has only a few counts. CDR3 in amino acids: CAISARPGYGELFF. The CDR3 DNA sequence: TGTGCCATCAGTGCTCGACCGGGATACGGGGAGCTGTTTTTT. The V and J genes are TRBV10-3 and TRBJ2-2; perhaps TRBD2 as D (5 bases). Trimming removed 4 bases at V and 7 bases at J, with 13 bases between. Germline values: CDR1 ENHRY, CDR2 SYGVKD. CDR3 length equals 14 residues.

V is TRBV18 and J is TRBJ1-2; D not certain. V was clipped by 4 bases and J by 7 bases, with 16 bases between them. The CDR3 extends over 14 amino acids. Germline CDR1 reads KGHSH; CDR2 reads LQKENI. CDR3 amino acids: CASSQRSLSGGYTF. CDR3 in DNA: TGTGCCAGCTCACAAAGGTCCCTTTCTGGTGGCTACACCTTC.

The V gene is TRBV29-1, the J gene TRBJ2-6; no reliable D call. Germline CDR1 and CDR2: SQVTM and ANQGSEA. This CDR3 has 14 amino acids. V lost 4 bases and J lost 4, with 11 bases in between. The CDR3 DNA follows: TGCAGCGTTGGCCCCCGAGCCGGGGCCAACGTCCTGACTTTC. Translation: CSVGPRAGANVLTF. Together with reference TRBV29-1 and TRBJ2-6, the CDR3 gives the full variable domain: SAVISQKPSRDICQRGTSLTIQCQVDSQVTMMFWYRQQPGQSLTLIATANQGSEATYESGFVIDKFPISRPNLTFSTLTVSNMSPEDSSIYLCSVGPRAGANVLTFGAGSRLTVL.

This clone was picked up a small number of times. This chain connects TRBV10-3 to TRBJ2-2, with unresolved D. Germline CDR1 reads ENHRY; CDR2 reads SYGVKD. CDR3 length: 11 residues. V was shortened by 5 bases and J by 2 bases, with 0 bases between the two germline ends. The CDR3 is CAISNTGELFF. The CDR3, as DNA: TGTGCCATCAGTAACACCGGGGAGCTGTTTTTT.

V and J are TRBV7-9 and TRBJ2-1, with 7 bases matching TRBD2. This CDR3 spans 14 amino acids. After removal of 6 bases from V and 3 bases from J, the junction contained 5 bases not matched to a gene. CDR1 is SEHNR, CDR2 FQNEAQ, per germline (reference sequence). The chain's CDR3 is CASSGLADYNEQFF. The DNA of the CDR3 is TGTGCCAGCAGTGGCCTAGCGGACTACAATGAGCAGTTCTTC.

The chain joins TRBV10-2 to TRBJ2-7; tentative D call: TRBD2 (5 bases). The V end lost 4 bases, the J end lost 5 bases, and 9 bases lay between the germline ends. CDR1 and CDR2 from the germline V gene are WSHSY and SAAADI. This CDR3 spans 12 amino acids. CDR3 coding DNA: TGCGCCAGCAGTGGAGGAGGCCACGAGCAGTACTTC. This gives the protein CASSGGGHEQYF.

This clone occurred a few times. V gene TRBV18 combines with J gene TRBJ1-1, with a possible D match to TRBD1 (5 bases). Germline V gives CDR1 KGHSH, CDR2 LQKENI. The CDR3 extends over 13 amino acids. V gave up 5 bases and J gave up 1 base, with 8 bases separating them. In DNA form, the CDR3 reads TGTGCCAGCTCAGGACAAGAGAACACTGAAGCTTTCTTT. This translates into CASSGQENTEAFF. The variable domain in full, completed from reference TRBV18 and TRBJ1-1, reads NAGVMQNPRHLVRRRGQEARLRCSPMKGHSHVYWYRQLPEEGLKFMVYLQKENIIDESGMPKERFSAEFPKEGPSILRIQQVVRGDSAAYFCASSGQENTEAFFGQGTRLTVV.

The chain is built from TRBV2 and TRBJ1-5, with D possibly TRBD1 on 6 matching bases. This CDR3 is 14 amino acids long. CDR1 is SNHLY, CDR2 FYNNEI, per germline. The ends were cut back, 6 bases at V and 9 bases at J, with 18 bases in the middle. CDR3 bases: TGTGCCAGCAGGCCCCAGGGGCGTTTTGCGCCCCAGCATTTT. Its translation: CASRPQGRFAPQHF.

The V gene is TRBV6-4, the J gene TRBJ1-1; 12 bases are a match to TRBD1. The trim removed 4 bases at V and 6 bases at J, leaving 3 bases unmatched. The CDR3 consists of 14 residues. Germline V gives CDR1 MRHNA, CDR2 SNTAGT. The CDR3 is CASSVGTGGAEAFF. CDR3 DNA sequence: TGTGCCAGCAGTGTTGGGACAGGGGGCGCTGAAGCTTTCTTT.

The rearrangement uses TRBV19 and TRBJ2-7, with D perhaps TRBD2 (7 bases). The CDR3 extends over 13 amino acids. Germline CDR1 LNHDA, CDR2 SQIVND (reference sequence). Trimming shortened V by 4 bases and J by 5 bases, and 12 bases separated the two germline ends. CDR3 sequence: CASSNREGDEQYF. Here the CDR3 DNA reads TGTGCCAGTAGTAACAGGGAGGGGGACGAGCAGTACTTC. The full variable domain, in which reference TRBV19 and TRBJ2-7 provide the parts outside the CDR3, is DGGITQSPKYLFRKEGQNVTLSCEQNLNHDAMYWYRQDPGQGLRLIYYSQIVNDFQKGDIAEGYSVSREKKESFPLTVTSAQKNPTAFYLCASSNREGDEQYFGPGTRLTVT.

The chain is built from TRBV2 and TRBJ2-2; 9 positions agree with TRBD1. V trimming: 5 bases; J trimming: 6 bases; junction bases outside the gene matches: 7. This CDR3 is built from 15 residues. The germline V gene has CDR1 SNHLY and CDR2 FYNNEI. The DNA of the CDR3 is TGTGCCAGCAGTACCGGGACAGGGTTTCCCGGGGAGCTGTTTTTT. Translation: CASSTGTGFPGELFF.

The rearrangement joins TRBV28 to TRBJ1-4, with TRBD1 matching over 10 bases. Per germline, CDR1 MDHEN and CDR2 SYDVKM. This CDR3 region has 15 residues. J lost 7 bases, V lost 5 bases, and 7 bases had no gene match. CDR3 protein: CASSAPTGGGEKLFF. The CDR3 region has the DNA TGTGCCAGCAGTGCGCCGACAGGGGGCGGTGAAAAACTGTTTTTT.